This passage covers 29 T cell receptor beta chains from one sample sequenced in a study of monozygotic twins with inflammatory bowel disease. TCRdb processed the 5' RACE reads again and assigns one entry to each CDR3 protein, with no DNA. Recorded for this sample: roughly 160,000 distinct CDR3 sequences. The sample consisted of blood. These TCRs come from a human donor with ulcerative colitis or Crohn's disease, or a healthy co-twin of an affected twin (not recorded which).

This sequence joins TRBV5-1 and TRBJ2-1; TCRdb's assignment of TRBD1 cannot be checked, as there is no DNA. CDR1 is SGHRS, CDR2 YFSETQ, per germline. The CDR3 runs 15 residues. CDR3: CASSAGTGDVNEQFF.

The chain recombines TRBV20-1 with TRBJ2-7; as DNA is missing, the TRBD1 call by TCRdb cannot be tested. The CDR3 length is 14 residues. Germline V gene data show CDR1 as DFQATT and CDR2 as SNEGSKA (reference sequence). This CDR3 is CSAREGQGLYEQYF.

This rearrangement joins TRBV5-1 to TRBJ2-1. Germline loops: CDR1 SGHRS, CDR2 YFSETQ. The CDR3 is 15 amino acids. CDR3 in amino acids: CASSFGGNSYNEQFF.

This sequence joins TRBV28 and TRBJ1-1; TCRdb's D gene call, TRBD1, goes unchecked for lack of DNA. CDR1 MDHEN and CDR2 SYDVKM come from the germline V gene. The CDR3 length is 12 residues. CDR3: CALEERVNEAFF.

V is TRBV20-1 and J is TRBJ2-3; TCRdb indicates TRBD1, and absent DNA this call remains unverified. Germline CDR1 reads DFQATT; CDR2 reads SNEGSKA (reference sequence). There are 17 residues in the CDR3. CDR3 sequence reads: CSARAGPGRLFTDTQYF.

The chain joins TRBV20-1 to TRBJ1-5; the D call of TRBD1 rests on TCRdb alone, since no DNA is present to check it. The CDR3 runs 16 residues. The germline V gene encodes CDR1 DFQATT and CDR2 SNEGSKA (reference sequence). CDR3 loop: CSARVHGTVSNQPQHF.

The V gene is TRBV7-2, the J gene TRBJ2-3; TCRdb's D call, TRBD1, is unchecked because there is no DNA. This CDR3 spans 12 amino acids. In germline, CDR1 is SGHTA, CDR2 FQGNSA. The CDR3 reads CASSEGTGTQYF.

The CDR3 spells CASSQSRDKVTYEQYF. The chain carries TRBV4-3 and TRBJ2-7; checking the TCRdb D call of TRBD1 is not possible without DNA. CDR1 is LGHNA, CDR2 YSLEER, per germline. The CDR3 is 16 amino acids.

The V and J genes are TRBV6-1 and TRBJ1-2; checking the TCRdb D call of TRBD1 is not possible without DNA. Per the germline V gene, CDR1 is MNHNS and CDR2 is SASEGT. The CDR3 spans 15 residues. CDR3 region: CASSKMGQLNYGYTF.

The CDR3 protein is CASSPRAGVDTGELFF. The chain joins TRBV5-1 to TRBJ2-2; TCRdb outputs TRBD2, but without DNA this stays unchecked. This CDR3 comprises 16 residues. Germline CDR1 SGHRS, CDR2 YFSETQ.

The chain carries TRBV15 and TRBJ1-1. The CDR3 extends over 15 amino acids. Germline values: CDR1 LNHNV, CDR2 YYDKDF (reference sequence). CDR3 residues: CATSSQGSMNTEAFF.

CDR3 region: CASSPPGLAGNEQFF. V usage is TRBV4-1 and J usage is TRBJ2-1; the D call of TRBD2 rests on TCRdb alone, since no DNA is present to check it. Germline V gives CDR1 MGHRA, CDR2 YSYEKL. The CDR3 runs to 15 residues.

The J gene is TRBJ1-6, the V gene TRBV5-1; TCRdb outputs TRBD1, but without DNA this stays unchecked. The CDR3 extends over 15 amino acids. The germline CDR1 and CDR2 sequences are SGHRS and YFSETQ. The CDR3 is CASKGESSYNSPLHF.

The chain recombines TRBV7-2 with TRBJ2-5; TCRdb names TRBD2, which stays unverified in the absence of DNA. Germline CDR1 is SGHTA and CDR2 is FQGNSA. The CDR3 has 16 residues. This CDR3 is CASSLRVAGAAETQYF.

The V and J genes are TRBV20-1 and TRBJ2-1; checking the TCRdb D call of TRBD2 is not possible without DNA. Looked up from germline, CDR1 is DFQATT and CDR2 is SNEGSKA (reference sequence). The CDR3 covers 14 residues. CDR3 sequence reads: CSGAHDFSYNEQFF.

The chain recombines TRBV10-3 with TRBJ2-3; TCRdb designates TRBD2, a call that cannot be tested without DNA. CDR1 is ENHRY and CDR2 is SYGVKD in the germline V gene. The CDR3 consists of 13 residues. CDR3 sequence: CATWSAGTDTQYF.

CDR3 loop: CATSRTGEAYEQYF. The chain combines TRBV15 with TRBJ2-7; without DNA, the TCRdb call of TRBD1 cannot be checked. This CDR3 has 14 residues. Germline loops: CDR1 LNHNV, CDR2 YYDKDF (reference sequence).

The V gene is TRBV20-1, the J gene TRBJ2-1. The CDR3 runs to 15 residues. Germline V CDR1 and CDR2: DFQATT, SNEGSKA (reference sequence). This CDR3 is CSARDLSGVYNEQFF.

This chain joins TRBV10-3 and TRBJ2-7; TCRdb's D call, TRBD2, is unchecked because there is no DNA. Germline CDR1 is ENHRY and CDR2 is SYGVKD. The CDR3 runs to 14 residues. CDR3 amino acids: CAISESEGTYEQYF.

This chain links TRBV20-1 with TRBJ2-2; the D call from TCRdb, TRBD2, cannot be confirmed without DNA. In germline, CDR1 is DFQATT, CDR2 SNEGSKA (reference sequence). The CDR3 runs 15 residues. CDR3 residues: CSATSGLAHTGELFF.

This sequence joins TRBV7-8 and TRBJ2-1; TCRdb picks TRBD2, but there is no DNA to check that call. Germline loops: CDR1 SGHVS, CDR2 FQNEAQ. This CDR3 spans 14 amino acids. CDR3 in amino acids: CASRTGTSDNEQFF.

This chain's CDR3 is CSARGDGNQPQHF. V gene TRBV20-1 combines with J gene TRBJ1-5; TCRdb picks TRBD1, but there is no DNA to check that call. The CDR3 totals 13 residues. Germline V CDR1 and CDR2: DFQATT, SNEGSKA (reference sequence).

The rearrangement links TRBV10-3 to TRBJ1-6. CDR1 is ENHRY and CDR2 is SYGVKD in the germline V gene. The CDR3 runs to 14 residues. Here the CDR3 reads CAISGPVDNSPLHF.

The V gene is TRBV20-1, the J gene TRBJ2-5. Germline CDR1 DFQATT, CDR2 SNEGSKA (reference sequence). The CDR3 sequence is 13 residues long. This CDR3 is CSASQAAIETQYF.

V and J are TRBV12-3 or TRBV12-4 and TRBJ2-1; TCRdb gives TRBD2 as the D gene, but with no DNA this cannot be confirmed. The CDR3 is 15 amino acids. This CDR3 is CASSWTSGAYNEQFF.

The gene calls are TRBV5-5 and TRBJ1-5; with no DNA, the TCRdb D assignment of TRBD1 cannot be verified. This CDR3 contains 14 residues. Germline V gene data show CDR1 as SGHKS and CDR2 as YYEKEE (reference sequence). The chain's CDR3 is CASSLMGLGQPQHF.

The chain joins TRBV18 to TRBJ1-2. The CDR3 has 13 residues. Germline assignment: CDR1 KGHSH and CDR2 LQKENI. CDR3 residues: CASSPPEIYGYTF. The whole variable domain, remainder taken from reference TRBV18 and TRBJ1-2, is NAGVMQNPRHLVRRRGQEARLRCSPMKGHSHVYWYRQLPEEGLKFMVYLQKENIIDESGMPKERFSAEFPKEGPSILRIQQVVRGDSAAYFCASSPPEIYGYTFGSGTRLTVV.

This chain joins TRBV20-1 and TRBJ2-5. The CDR3 extends over 15 amino acids. The germline V gene has CDR1 DFQATT and CDR2 SNEGSKA (reference sequence). CDR3 residues: CSAMAETEPQETQYF.

The chain recombines TRBV5-1 with TRBJ1-1. Germline loops: CDR1 SGHRS, CDR2 YFSETQ. There are 15 residues in the CDR3. CDR3 amino acids: CASSLGPIGNTEAFF. Complete variable domain (other parts from reference TRBV5-1 and TRBJ1-1): KAGVTQTPRYLIKTRGQQVTLSCSPISGHRSVSWYQQTPGQGLQFLFEYFSETQRNKGNFPGRFSGRQFSNSRSEMNVSTLELGDSALYLCASSLGPIGNTEAFFGQGTRLTVV.